Below, 32 T cell receptor beta chains from the same sample are listed, as sequenced in a study of OX40 agonist ivuxolimab in advanced cancers. Produced via immunoSEQ multiplex PCR; TCRdb's table is partial and in-frame only. Of about 83,000 clones listed, about 86% were seen once; the top ten hold 1.5% to 2%. The sequences come from CD4+ or CD8+ T cells sorted from blood, collected in a trial of the OX40 agonist ivuxolimab. Source of these receptors: an adult with an advanced solid tumor such as melanoma, head and neck, liver or kidney cancer.

The chain uses TRBV19 and TRBJ2-3; D is unresolved. Germline loops: CDR1 LNHDA, CDR2 SQIVND (reference sequence). The CDR3 contains 15 residues. The V gene lost 0 bases and the J gene lost 4 bases, with 11 bases spanning the gap. The CDR3 reads CASSIDPARSDTQYF. The CDR3 nucleotides are TGTGCCAGTAGTATAGATCCAGCGAGGTCAGATACGCAGTATTTT.

The chain joins TRBV29-1 to TRBJ1-1, with D unclear. V was clipped by 4 bases and J by 5 bases, with 11 bases between them. Germline assignment: CDR1 SQVTM and CDR2 ANQGSEA. The CDR3 consists of 12 residues. The CDR3 sequence is CSVVGWGTEAFF. CDR3 sequence (DNA): TGCAGCGTTGTTGGGTGGGGTACTGAAGCTTTCTTT.

The genes are TRBV9 and TRBJ1-6, with a tentative D call TRBD1 (6 bases). Germline V gives CDR1 SGDLS, CDR2 YYNGEE. Trimming left V 4 bases short and J 5 bases short, with 13 bases between. This CDR3 contains 15 residues. The CDR3 DNA follows: TGTGCCAGCAGCAGACAGGAAGGGAATAATTCACCCCTCCACTTT. It yields the protein CASSRQEGNNSPLHF.

The chain employs TRBV7-6 and TRBJ1-3, with D unresolved. The germline V gene encodes CDR1 SGHVS and CDR2 FNYEAQ. CDR3 size: 15 residues. V was shortened by 1 base and J by 4 bases, with 11 bases between the two germline ends. The chain's CDR3 is CASSLGAGRGNTIYF. CDR3 in DNA: TGTGCCAGCAGCTTAGGGGCGGGTCGGGGAAACACCATATATTTT.

As concerns this clone: Other DNA sequences in the sample encode the same CDR3. The chain has TRBV14 and TRBJ1-1; no definite D call. This CDR3 has 13 amino acids. V lost 4 bases and J lost 5, with 11 bases in between. Germline-derived CDR1 and CDR2 are SGHDN and FVKESK. The CDR3 loop is CASSLTEGTEAFF. The CDR3 DNA sequence: TGTGCCAGCAGCCTAACCGAGGGAACTGAAGCTTTCTTT.

The J gene is TRBJ1-2, the V gene TRBV28; D perhaps matches TRBD1 (6 bases). CDR1 MDHEN and CDR2 SYDVKM come from the germline V gene. V lost 6 bases to trimming and J lost 4 bases, with 12 bases between them. CDR3 length: 13 residues. The CDR3 DNA reads TGTGCCAGCAGGGACAGTCACTCCTATGGCTACACCTTC. Protein: CASRDSHSYGYTF.

The chain joins TRBV5-5 to TRBJ1-5; D gene uncertain. Germline loops: CDR1 SGHKS, CDR2 YYEKEE (reference sequence). V was pared by 8 bases and J by 3 bases, with 18 bases between. This CDR3 has 15 amino acids. CDR3 protein: CASAMWGADNQPQHF. In nucleotides, the CDR3 is TGTGCCAGTGCCATGTGGGGAGCGGACAATCAGCCCCAGCATTTT.

The V call is TRBV30, the J call TRBJ2-7; 7 nucleotides line up with TRBD1. The CDR3 has 13 amino acids. Germline V gene lookup returns CDR1 GTSNPN and CDR2 SVGIG (reference sequence). J was trimmed by 3 bases and V by 2 bases; bases with no gene match: 4. In DNA, the CDR3 is TGTGCCTGGAGTAAGGGGGCGGGCTACGAGCAGTACTTC. Protein sequence: CAWSKGAGYEQYF.

Of note for this clone: Different DNA sequences within this sample yield the same CDR3. The chain couples TRBV6-4 to TRBJ1-1; D perhaps matches TRBD1 (5 bases). Trimming took 4 bases from V and 0 from J, leaving 6 bases between them. This CDR3 has 13 residues. Germline CDR1 MRHNA, CDR2 SNTAGT. CDR3 nucleotides: TGTGCCAGCAGTGCGACAGTGAACACTGAAGCTTTCTTT. Protein product: CASSATVNTEAFF.

The J gene is TRBJ1-5, the V gene TRBV4-1, with D tentatively TRBD1 (5 bases). The CDR3 consists of 15 residues. Trimming took 1 base from V and 4 from J, leaving 11 bases between them. Germline values: CDR1 MGHRA, CDR2 YSYEKL. The DNA of the CDR3 is TGCGCCAGCAGCCAAGGGCAGGGAGCTAATCAGCCCCAGCATTTT. The encoded protein is CASSQGQGANQPQHF.

J is TRBJ2-1 and V is TRBV19; TRBD1 might be the D (5 bases). This CDR3 region has 15 residues. Trimming removed 5 bases at V and 4 bases at J, with 15 bases between. The germline V gene encodes CDR1 LNHDA and CDR2 SQIVND (reference sequence). In nucleotides, the CDR3 is TGTGCCAGTAGTTTACCTGACAGCCCATACAATGAGCAGTTCTTC. The encoded protein is CASSLPDSPYNEQFF.

J is TRBJ1-5 and V is TRBV7-2; a weak D match, TRBD1 (5 bases). Germline values: CDR1 SGHTA, CDR2 FQGNSA. Trimming shortened V by 3 bases and J by 4 bases, and 10 bases separated the two germline ends. The CDR3 covers 14 residues. This CDR3 is CASSFDRLNQPQHF. CDR3 DNA sequence: TGTGCCAGCAGCTTCGACAGACTAAATCAGCCCCAGCATTTT.

The rearrangement uses TRBV28 and TRBJ1-2; D uncertain. CDR1 MDHEN and CDR2 SYDVKM come from the germline V gene. Trimming removed 8 bases from V and 1 base from J, with 5 bases in between. The CDR3 contains 11 residues. The CDR3, as DNA: TGTGCCAGCGAAAATAACTATGGCTACACCTTC. Amino acids: CASENNYGYTF.

The rearrangement uses TRBV9 and TRBJ1-2, with D perhaps TRBD1 (6 bases). V was cut by 5 bases and J by 6 bases, with 14 bases left in between. The CDR3 is 13 residues long. Germline V gene lookup returns CDR1 SGDLS and CDR2 YYNGEE. The CDR3 DNA reads as TGTGCCAGCAGACCTGTCGGGGGCAATGGCTACACCTTC. Its protein is CASRPVGGNGYTF. The full variable domain, rest sourced from reference TRBV9 and TRBJ1-2, is DSGVTQTPKHLITATGQRVTLRCSPRSGDLSVYWYQQSLDQGLQFLIQYYNGEERAKGNILERFSAQQFPDLHSELNLSSLELGDSALYFCASRPVGGNGYTFGSGTRLTVV.

DNA for the CDR3: TGTGCCAGCAGCTCAGGGACAGGGAGAGGAGAAAAACTGTTTTTT. As protein: CASSSGTGRGEKLFF. V gene TRBV5-6 combines with J gene TRBJ1-4; 9 positions match TRBD1. Trimming at V came to 3 bases and at J to 8 bases, leaving 8 bases not matched to a gene. The germline gives CDR1 SGHDT, CDR2 YYEEEE. CDR3 length equals 15 residues.

The chain recombines TRBV5-1 with TRBJ2-2; either TRBD1 or TRBD2 may supply D (5 bases each). CDR1 and CDR2 (germline): SGHRS, YFSETQ. CDR3 size: 13 residues. The V and J ends lost 6 bases and 5 bases respectively, with 11 bases between them. CDR3 sequence: CASKRGVTGELFF. CDR3 coding DNA: TGCGCCAGCAAGCGAGGGGTTACCGGGGAGCTGTTTTTT.

The V gene is TRBV28, the J gene TRBJ1-3; TRBD1 aligns across 7 bases. The germline V gene encodes CDR1 MDHEN and CDR2 SYDVKM. This CDR3 is built from 18 residues. V lost 3 bases and J lost 0; bases outside the gene matches: 11. CDR3 sequence (DNA): TGTGCCAGCAGTTTCCCCCCCGGGACAGAAGGCTCTGGAAACACCATATATTTT. Encoded protein: CASSFPPGTEGSGNTIYF.

The rearrangement uses TRBV28 and TRBJ2-1; 9 nucleotides align to TRBD2. Germline V CDR1 and CDR2: MDHEN, SYDVKM. V lost 5 bases to trimming and J lost 7 bases; unmatched junction nucleotides: 12. The CDR3 totals 16 residues. CDR3 bases: TGTGCCAGCAGTCCCCTAGGCGGGGGGGCCTGGAATGAGCAGTTCTTC. As protein: CASSPLGGGAWNEQFF.

J is TRBJ2-5 and V is TRBV6-1, with TRBD2 as a possible D gene (5 bases). Trimming removed 6 bases from V and 2 bases from J, with 16 bases in between. The CDR3 length is 15 residues. From germline, CDR1 is MNHNS and CDR2 SASEGT. In DNA, the CDR3 is TGTGCCAGCAGCCACACCAATGGACTTCAAGAGACCCAGTACTTC. Its translation: CASSHTNGLQETQYF.

The J gene is TRBJ1-1, the V gene TRBV9, with no clear D. This CDR3 is built from 13 residues. Trimming shortened V by 4 bases and J by 1 base, and 8 bases separated the two germline ends. CDR1 is SGDLS, CDR2 YYNGEE, per germline. The CDR3 spells CASSPRGNTEAFF. The CDR3 DNA follows: TGTGCCAGCAGCCCCCGGGGGAACACTGAAGCTTTCTTT.

The V gene is TRBV18, the J gene TRBJ1-1, with D possibly matching TRBD1 (5 bases). The CDR3 is 13 residues long. Trimming cost V 0 bases and J 4 bases, with 6 bases left between them. Germline CDR1 reads KGHSH; CDR2 reads LQKENI. This chain's CDR3 is CASSPPGATEAFF. The CDR3, as DNA: TGTGCCAGCTCACCACCAGGGGCCACTGAAGCTTTCTTT.

This clone was seen only a few times. The V and J genes are TRBV10-3 and TRBJ1-5; the D is unclear. The CDR3 has 13 amino acids. V was trimmed by 8 bases and J by 3 bases, leaving 11 bases between them. Per germline, CDR1 ENHRY and CDR2 SYGVKD. The CDR3 is CAIRGGFNQPQHF. As DNA, the CDR3 is TGTGCCATCCGAGGCGGCTTCAATCAGCCCCAGCATTTT.

About this clone: Other nucleotide sequences in the sample specify the same CDR3. This chain connects TRBV30 to TRBJ1-1; perhaps TRBD1 as D (6 bases). This CDR3 is built from 14 residues. Trimming cost V 0 bases and J 1 base, with 9 bases left between them. Germline CDR1 reads GTSNPN; CDR2 reads SVGIG (reference sequence). The CDR3 protein is CAWSVPRGNTEAFF. CDR3 nucleotides: TGTGCCTGGAGTGTACCCAGGGGGAACACTGAAGCTTTCTTT.

CDR3: CASSLTGLHTGELFF. The CDR3 DNA reads as TGTGCCAGCAGCCTCACAGGGTTGCACACCGGGGAGCTGTTTTTT. V usage is TRBV11-3 and J usage is TRBJ2-2, with D possibly matching TRBD1 (6 bases). The V gene's germline CDR1 is SGHNT and CDR2 YENEEA. V gave up 5 bases and J gave up 3 bases, with 13 bases separating them. The CDR3 is made up of 15 amino acids. Filled out from reference TRBV11-3 and TRBJ2-2, the complete variable domain reads EAGVVQSPRYKIIEKKQPVAFWCNPISGHNTLYWYLQNLGQGPELLIRYENEEAVDDSQLPKDRFSAERLKGVDSTLKIQPAELGDSAVYLCASSLTGLHTGELFFGEGSRLTVL.

V usage is TRBV5-1 and J usage is TRBJ1-6; weak D call: TRBD1 (5 bases). Germline lookup yields CDR1 SGHRS and CDR2 YFSETQ. Between the trimmed V and J ends, which lost 7 bases and 7 bases, there was a span of 21 bases. This CDR3 is 16 amino acids long. The DNA for the CDR3 is TGCGCCAGCCGACCTGGGGACGTAGGAGGAAATTCACCCCTCCACTTT. The encoded protein is CASRPGDVGGNSPLHF.

This chain uses TRBV5-4 with TRBJ2-4; tentative D call: TRBD1 (6 bases). Germline CDR1 is SGHNT and CDR2 is YYREEE (reference sequence). The CDR3 runs to 14 residues. V lost 3 bases, J lost 1 base, and 8 bases lay in between. CDR3 sequence (DNA): TGTGCCAGCAGCTACACAGGGGCCAAAAACATTCAGTACTTC. As protein: CASSYTGAKNIQYF.

This chain joins TRBV7-2 and TRBJ1-4; 8 bases align to TRBD1. CDR1 SGHTA and CDR2 FQGNSA come from the germline V gene. The CDR3 sequence is 15 residues long. The J segment lost 10 bases and the V segment lost 5 bases, leaving 12 bases of the junction unmatched. The CDR3 here is CASSNPNLQGGKLFF. CDR3 nucleotides: TGTGCCAGCAGCAACCCGAATTTACAGGGGGGAAAACTGTTTTTT.

V gene TRBV7-3 combines with J gene TRBJ1-4, with unresolved D. From germline, CDR1 is SGHTA and CDR2 FQGTGA. The CDR3 loop spans 14 amino acids. The germline V and J ends were trimmed by 4 bases and 5 bases, with 11 bases remaining between them. In DNA, the CDR3 is TGTGCCAGCAGCTCCACAGAGAAGAATGAAAAACTGTTTTTT. Its protein is CASSSTEKNEKLFF.

The chain carries TRBV6-1 and TRBJ2-7; 7 bases match TRBD2. This CDR3 is built from 14 residues. Losses at the gene ends were 7 bases for V and 6 bases for J; bases not matched to a gene: 12. Germline V gives CDR1 MNHNS, CDR2 SASEGT. The CDR3 DNA sequence: TGTGCCAGCACCCAACTTAAGGGAGGGACCGAGCAGTACTTC. Amino acid sequence: CASTQLKGGTEQYF.

The CDR3, as DNA: TGTGCCAGCAGCACAACAGGGGGCTGGTCCTACAATGAGCAGTTCTTC. It yields the protein CASSTTGGWSYNEQFF. This chain links TRBV7-3 with TRBJ2-1; 9 bases are shared with TRBD1. With 5 bases clipped from V and 1 base from J, the junction kept 6 bases outside the gene matches. CDR3 length: 16 residues. In germline, CDR1 is SGHTA, CDR2 FQGTGA. Variable domain in full (rest from reference TRBV7-3 and TRBJ2-1): GAGVSQTPSNKVTEKGKYVELRCDPISGHTALYWYRQSLGQGPEFLIYFQGTGAADDSGLPNDRFFAVRPEGSVSTLKIQRTERGDSAVYLCASSTTGGWSYNEQFFGPGTRLTVL.

This chain uses TRBV5-5 with TRBJ2-7, with a tentative D call TRBD1 (6 bases). CDR1 is SGHKS and CDR2 is YYEKEE in the germline V gene (reference sequence). This CDR3 region has 16 residues. Trimming removed 1 base from V and 1 base from J, with 15 bases in between. In nucleotides, the CDR3 is TGTGCCAGCAGCTTGACAGGGTTGGGGGTTTCCTACGAGCAGTACTTC. Translating gives CASSLTGLGVSYEQYF.

This chain uses TRBV28 with TRBJ1-6; 10 bases are shared with TRBD1. V lost 6 bases, J lost 5 bases, and 7 bases stayed unmatched. The CDR3 is 16 residues long. Germline loops: CDR1 MDHEN, CDR2 SYDVKM. The CDR3 sequence is CASRFDRGPNNSPLHF. The DNA of the CDR3 is TGTGCCAGCAGGTTCGACAGGGGGCCGAATAATTCACCCCTCCACTTT.